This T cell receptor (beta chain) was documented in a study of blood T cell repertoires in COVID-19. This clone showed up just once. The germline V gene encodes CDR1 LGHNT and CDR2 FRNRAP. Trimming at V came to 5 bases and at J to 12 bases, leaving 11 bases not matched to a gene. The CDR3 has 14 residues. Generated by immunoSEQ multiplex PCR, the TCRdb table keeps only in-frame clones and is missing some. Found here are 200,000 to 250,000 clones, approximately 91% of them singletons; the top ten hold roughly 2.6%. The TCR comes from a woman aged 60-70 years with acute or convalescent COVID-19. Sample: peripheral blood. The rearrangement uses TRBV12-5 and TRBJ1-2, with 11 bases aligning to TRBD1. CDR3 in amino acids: CASGPGTGGMKNTF. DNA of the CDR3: TGTGCTAGTGGTCCCGGGACAGGGGGGATGAAGAACACCTTC.